This T cell receptor (beta chain) was identified during a study of blood T cell repertoires in COVID-19. TCRdb's table, derived via immunoSEQ multiplex PCR, lists solely in-frame clones and lacks some. The table lists about 250,000 clones, 87% of them singletons. The specimen sequenced was PBMCs or T cells enriched from blood (not recorded which). The receptor was derived from a woman in her thirties with acute COVID-19.

The CDR3 here is CAIRAQGSVDYGYTF. Here the CDR3 DNA reads TGTGCCATCAGAGCACAGGGGTCGGTAGACTATGGCTACACCTTC. The chain has TRBV10-3 and TRBJ1-2; 7 bases line up with TRBD1. Germline CDR1 reads ENHRY; CDR2 reads SYGVKD. V trimming: 6 bases; J trimming: 3 bases; junction bases outside the gene matches: 10. The length of the CDR3 is 15 residues.